This T cell receptor beta chain was profiled in a study of blood T cell repertoires in COVID-19. The V and J ends lost 4 bases and 4 bases respectively, with 13 bases between them. The CDR3 sequence is 14 residues long. Germline lookup yields CDR1 SNHLY and CDR2 FYNNEI. The data were produced by immunoSEQ multiplex PCR, yet TCRdb's version contains in-frame clones alone and is incomplete. Seen here are 150,000 to 200,000 clones, about 80% observed once, and the top ten hold approximately 18%. Sequencing was carried out using peripheral blood. The sequence derives from a woman aged 80 or older with acute or convalescent COVID-19. This sequence joins TRBV2 and TRBJ1-2; D possibly corresponds to TRBD1 (5 bases). The chain's CDR3 is CASSATGFGYGYTF. The CDR3 nucleotides are TGTGCCAGCAGTGCTACAGGATTTGGCTATGGCTACACCTTC.